This TCR beta chain was found in a study of T cells in localized non-small cell lung cancer. This table comes from immunoSEQ multiplex PCR, and its TCRdb copy is limited to in-frame clones, with some not included. The data hold 13,000 or so clones, with 84% observed a single time. Worth noting for this clone: As yet, its antigen is unknown.

The CDR3 has 13 residues. Germline CDR1 KGHSH, CDR2 LQKENI. V shed 3 bases and J shed 4 bases, with 9 bases lying between them. General study results and limits: Uninvolved adjacent lung had the highest recorded T cell clonality, with tumor below it.

This receptor was obtained from a male donor aged 60 or over with stage I squamous cell lung carcinoma. This material consisted of peripheral blood, taken before any cancer treatment. The V and J genes are TRBV18 and TRBJ1-2; D is uncertain. As DNA, the CDR3 is TGTGCCAGCTCACCGGGCCTTAGCTATGGCTACACCTTC. Its protein is CASSPGLSYGYTF.